The clone carrying this T cell receptor beta chain occurred a few times. The antigen remains unidentified. Trimming cost V 7 bases and J 2 bases, with 16 bases left between them. Germline CDR1 and CDR2: MNHEY and SMNVEV (reference sequence). This CDR3 contains 15 residues. This sample stems from a study of breast tumors, draining lymph nodes, adjacent tissues. TCRdb reprocessed the multiplex PCR reads with MiXCR, giving one entry per CDR3 protein. This table has 200,000 to 250,000 distinct CDR3 sequences, less than 45% appearing once. Regarding the study as a whole: Tumor and nontumor repertoires were significantly more similar in luminal-like than in basal-like breast cancer. That most tumor T cells come from lymph nodes remained unproven. Findings are consistent with lymph node origin and intratumoral expansion of most tumor T cells.

Axillary draining lymph nodes of breast cancer patients supplied the node samples. The specimen was axillary lymph node tissue. The gene calls are TRBV27 and TRBJ2-3; D is possibly TRBD1 or TRBD2 (5 bases each). The TCR was taken from a female donor with breast cancer. Some clones in this sample may be carry-over from other donors' samples. Written as DNA, the CDR3 is TGTGCCAGCATGGGACCACGCACCAACACAGATACGCAGTATTTT. Amino acids: CASMGPRTNTDTQYF.